One sample yielded the 19 T cell receptor beta chains listed below, sequenced in a study of identifying expanded T cells in peripheral blood. Data came from immunoSEQ multiplex PCR; TCRdb stores just in-frame clones and leaves some out. The table lists some 95,000 clones, approximately 86% of them singletons. Sample: blood. The source of these receptors is a person aged 18-70 years in good health.

The J gene is TRBJ2-7, the V gene TRBV7-9, with D possibly being TRBD1 or TRBD2 (5 bases each). This CDR3 has 14 amino acids. Germline assignment: CDR1 SEHNR and CDR2 FQNEAQ (reference sequence). V was cut by 1 base and J by 3 bases, with 10 bases left in between. The CDR3, as DNA: TGTGCCAGCAGCTTAGGGGACGGAAGCTACGAGCAGTACTTC. As protein: CASSLGDGSYEQYF.

The V gene is TRBV9, the J gene TRBJ1-6; D perhaps matches TRBD1 (6 bases). Trimming stripped 2 bases from V and 6 bases from J, with 12 bases between. This CDR3 has 15 amino acids. Germline CDR1 reads SGDLS; CDR2 reads YYNGEE. The CDR3 bases are TGTGCCAGCAGCGTGGGGGGGCAGGGTAATTCACCCCTCCACTTT. Its translation: CASSVGGQGNSPLHF.

The CDR3 nucleotides are TGTGCCAGCAGCCAAGGGATACTCTATGGCTACACCTTC. Amino acids: CASSQGILYGYTF. The chain is built from TRBV14 and TRBJ1-2; D gene unclear. V lost 1 base to trimming and J lost 4 bases, with 7 bases between them. This CDR3 contains 13 residues. Germline V gene data show CDR1 as SGHDN and CDR2 as FVKESK.

V and J are TRBV5-6 and TRBJ2-1; D might be TRBD1 or TRBD2, each matching 5 bases. V shed 0 bases and J shed 9 bases, with 7 bases lying between them. CDR3 length: 12 amino acids. CDR1 and CDR2 (germline): SGHDT, YYEEEE. CDR3 sequence: CASSLAGAEQFF. The CDR3 bases are TGTGCCAGCAGCTTGGCCGGGGCTGAGCAGTTCTTC.

The rearrangement joins TRBV6-1 to TRBJ2-5; D unclear. The germline gives CDR1 MNHNS, CDR2 SASEGT. CDR3 length equals 19 residues. Trimming stripped 3 bases from V and 2 bases from J, with 25 bases between. As DNA, the CDR3 is TGTGCCAGCAGTGAGACATCCGGCTACGGTCGGCCATCACAAGAGACCCAGTACTTC. The encoded protein is CASSETSGYGRPSQETQYF.

This chain links TRBV30 with TRBJ1-4, with a possible D match to TRBD1 (6 bases). Trimming took off 0 bases at V and 7 bases at J, with 15 bases between the two ends. The germline V gene encodes CDR1 GTSNPN and CDR2 SVGIG (reference sequence). There are 15 residues in the CDR3. The CDR3 sequence: CAWSVTGSRGEKLFF. CDR3 in DNA: TGTGCCTGGAGTGTGACAGGATCCCGAGGTGAAAAACTGTTTTTT.

The chain couples TRBV10-3 to TRBJ2-7; a possible D gene is TRBD1 (6 bases). V lost 8 bases, J lost 3 bases, and 14 bases lay in between. The CDR3 loop spans 13 amino acids. The germline CDR1 and CDR2 sequences are ENHRY and SYGVKD. CDR3 nucleotide sequence: TGTGCCATCCGTTCGTCAGGGGTCTACGAGCAGTACTTC. Protein sequence: CAIRSSGVYEQYF.

This chain uses TRBV10-3 with TRBJ2-2; D is undetermined. V lost 0 bases to trimming and J lost 3 bases, with 2 bases between them. Looked up from germline, CDR1 is ENHRY and CDR2 is SYGVKD. This CDR3 has 13 amino acids. The CDR3 nucleotides read TGTGCCATCAGTGAGTCAGACACCGGGGAGCTGTTTTTT. Translation: CAISESDTGELFF.

The gene calls are TRBV7-2 and TRBJ1-1, with a tentative D call TRBD1 (5 bases). The V gene lost 1 base and the J gene lost 7 bases, with 16 bases spanning the gap. Per germline, CDR1 SGHTA and CDR2 FQGNSA. This CDR3 contains 15 residues. CDR3 region: CASSLVFQGRGEAFF. In nucleotides, the CDR3 is TGTGCCAGCAGCTTAGTATTTCAGGGCCGGGGTGAAGCTTTCTTT.

CDR3 sequence: CASRTLPKRGYTF. The CDR3 DNA reads as TGTGCCAGCAGAACTTTACCCAAGAGAGGCTACACCTTC. The gene calls are TRBV7-2 and TRBJ1-2; D ambiguous. Deletions cut 6 bases from V and 8 bases from J, with 16 bases between. The length of the CDR3 is 13 residues. Germline-derived CDR1 and CDR2 are SGHTA and FQGNSA.

The chain recombines TRBV19 with TRBJ2-7; D not certain. Trimming removed 3 bases from V and 3 bases from J, with 9 bases in between. CDR1 and CDR2 (germline): LNHDA, SQIVND (reference sequence). This CDR3 is built from 13 residues. DNA of the CDR3: TGTGCCAGTAGTATTTATCACGGCTACGAGCAGTACTTC. Protein: CASSIYHGYEQYF.

This clone was observed a single time. This chain joins TRBV9 and TRBJ2-3; D may match TRBD1 or TRBD2 (6 bases each). The CDR3 has 16 residues. Trimming stripped 0 bases from V and 3 bases from J, with 14 bases between. The germline CDR1 and CDR2 sequences are SGDLS and YYNGEE. The CDR3 loop is CASSVAVGGFTDTQYF. The CDR3 bases are TGTGCCAGCAGCGTAGCTGTGGGGGGCTTTACAGATACGCAGTATTTT.

The chain employs TRBV6-1 and TRBJ1-2, with 8 bases identical to TRBD1. The CDR3 contains 14 residues. The V gene's germline CDR1 is MNHNS and CDR2 SASEGT. V was clipped by 6 bases and J by 7 bases; unmatched bases: 10. This chain's CDR3 is CASSPGQARFGYTF. The CDR3 bases are TGTGCCAGCAGCCCGGGACAGGCGCGATTTGGCTACACCTTC.

The rearrangement links TRBV5-1 to TRBJ2-2, with 8 bases fitting TRBD1. From germline, CDR1 is SGHRS and CDR2 YFSETQ. The CDR3 consists of 15 residues. Trimming removed 5 bases from V and 5 bases from J; junction bases left unmatched: 8. CDR3 in amino acids: CASRIGQGGTGELFF. The CDR3 DNA reads as TGCGCCAGCAGGATCGGACAGGGCGGGACCGGGGAGCTGTTTTTT.

This clone was recorded a few times. V gene TRBV4-1 combines with J gene TRBJ2-5; 11 nucleotides match TRBD2. The CDR3 contains 18 residues. Germline-derived CDR1 and CDR2 are MGHRA and YSYEKL. V dropped 1 base and J dropped 5; count of bases not matched to a gene: 12. DNA of the CDR3: TGCGCCAGCAGCCAAGGTAGCGGGGGGGCTACTATACATGAGACCCAGTACTTC. Protein: CASSQGSGGATIHETQYF.

The J gene is TRBJ1-1, the V gene TRBV5-1; D ambiguous. Germline V gene data show CDR1 as SGHRS and CDR2 as YFSETQ. The CDR3 totals 13 residues. Trimming left V 0 bases short and J 1 base short, with 4 bases between. For the CDR3, the DNA is TGCGCCAGCAGCTTGGTTTCGAACACTGAAGCTTTCTTT. This translates into CASSLVSNTEAFF.

The genes are TRBV2 and TRBJ2-7; D gene unclear. The length of the CDR3 is 14 residues. Germline CDR1 reads SNHLY; CDR2 reads FYNNEI. V was cut by 5 bases and J by 0 bases, with 11 bases left in between. CDR3 DNA: TGTGCCAGCAGTAACTCGCAGGCCTCCTACGAGCAGTACTTC. It yields the protein CASSNSQASYEQYF.

The chain couples TRBV5-1 to TRBJ2-7, with 8 bases aligning to TRBD1. This CDR3 has 13 residues. J lost 6 bases, V lost 2 bases, and 4 bases had no gene match. Looked up from germline, CDR1 is SGHRS and CDR2 is YFSETQ. The CDR3 DNA sequence: TGCGCCAGCAGCTTAGGACAGGGAGGCGAGCAGTACTTC. Protein product: CASSLGQGGEQYF.

The chain links TRBV7-8 to TRBJ1-1; 8 nucleotides match TRBD1. The germline V gene has CDR1 SGHVS and CDR2 FQNEAQ. The ends lost 2 bases at V and 8 bases at J; junction bases unmatched: 4. The CDR3 totals 13 residues. The CDR3 DNA follows: TGTGCCAGCAGCTTATATGGGACAGGAGAAGCTTTCTTT. Amino acid sequence: CASSLYGTGEAFF.